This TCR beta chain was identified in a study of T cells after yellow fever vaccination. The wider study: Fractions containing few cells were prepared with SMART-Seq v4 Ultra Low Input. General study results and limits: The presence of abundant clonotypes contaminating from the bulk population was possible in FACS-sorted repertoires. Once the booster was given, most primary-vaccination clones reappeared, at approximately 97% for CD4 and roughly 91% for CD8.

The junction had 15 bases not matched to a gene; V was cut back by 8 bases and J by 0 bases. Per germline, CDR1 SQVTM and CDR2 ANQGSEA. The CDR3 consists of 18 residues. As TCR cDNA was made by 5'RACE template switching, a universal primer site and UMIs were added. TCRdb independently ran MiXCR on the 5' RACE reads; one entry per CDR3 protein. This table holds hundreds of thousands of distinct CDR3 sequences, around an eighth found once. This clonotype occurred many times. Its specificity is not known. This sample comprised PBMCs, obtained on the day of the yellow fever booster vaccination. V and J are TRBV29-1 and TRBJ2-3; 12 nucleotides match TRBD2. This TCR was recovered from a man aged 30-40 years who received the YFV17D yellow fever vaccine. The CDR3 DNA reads TGCAGCCTGGTTTGGGCTAGCGGGAGGGTTGGAAGCACAGATACGCAGTATTTT. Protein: CSLVWASGRVGSTDTQYF.